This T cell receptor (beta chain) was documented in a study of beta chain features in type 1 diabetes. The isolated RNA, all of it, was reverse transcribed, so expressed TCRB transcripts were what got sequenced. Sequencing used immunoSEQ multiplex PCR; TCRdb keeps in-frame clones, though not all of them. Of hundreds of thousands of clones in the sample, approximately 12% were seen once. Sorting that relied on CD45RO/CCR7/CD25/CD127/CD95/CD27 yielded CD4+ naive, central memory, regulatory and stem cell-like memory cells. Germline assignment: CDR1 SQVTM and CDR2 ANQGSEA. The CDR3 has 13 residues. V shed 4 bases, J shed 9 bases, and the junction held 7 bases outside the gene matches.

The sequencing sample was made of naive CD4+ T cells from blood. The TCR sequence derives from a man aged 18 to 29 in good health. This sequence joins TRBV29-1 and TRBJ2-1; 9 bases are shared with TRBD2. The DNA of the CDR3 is TGCAGCGTTGTGGGCGGGAGGGCCATTGAGCAGTTCTTC. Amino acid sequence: CSVVGGRAIEQFF.